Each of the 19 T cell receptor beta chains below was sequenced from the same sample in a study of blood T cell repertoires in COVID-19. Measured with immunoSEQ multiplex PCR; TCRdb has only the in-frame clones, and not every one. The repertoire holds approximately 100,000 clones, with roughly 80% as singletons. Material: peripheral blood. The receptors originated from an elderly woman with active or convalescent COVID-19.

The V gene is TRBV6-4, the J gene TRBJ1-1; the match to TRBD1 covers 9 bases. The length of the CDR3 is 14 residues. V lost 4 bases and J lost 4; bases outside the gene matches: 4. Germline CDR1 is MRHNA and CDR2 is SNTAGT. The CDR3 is CASSATGGVTEAFF. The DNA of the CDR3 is TGTGCCAGCAGTGCGACAGGGGGGGTCACTGAAGCTTTCTTT.

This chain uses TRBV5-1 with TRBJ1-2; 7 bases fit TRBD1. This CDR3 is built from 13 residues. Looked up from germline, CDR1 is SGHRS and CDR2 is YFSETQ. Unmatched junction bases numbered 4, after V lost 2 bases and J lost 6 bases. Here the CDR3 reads CASSLTGEHGYTF. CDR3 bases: TGCGCCAGCAGCTTAACAGGGGAGCATGGCTACACCTTC.

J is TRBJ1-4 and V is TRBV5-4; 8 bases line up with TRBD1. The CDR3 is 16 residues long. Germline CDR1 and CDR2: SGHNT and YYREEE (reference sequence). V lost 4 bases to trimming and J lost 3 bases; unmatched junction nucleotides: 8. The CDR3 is CASSQGDRPSNEKLFF. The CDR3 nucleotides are TGTGCCAGCAGCCAAGGGGACAGGCCCTCTAATGAAAAACTGTTTTTT. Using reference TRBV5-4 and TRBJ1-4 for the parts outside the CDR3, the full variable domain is ETGVTQSPTHLIKTRGQQVTLRCSSQSGHNTVSWYQQALGQGPQFIFQYYREEENGRGNFPPRFSGLQFPNYSSELNVNALELDDSALYLCASSQGDRPSNEKLFFGSGTQLSVL.

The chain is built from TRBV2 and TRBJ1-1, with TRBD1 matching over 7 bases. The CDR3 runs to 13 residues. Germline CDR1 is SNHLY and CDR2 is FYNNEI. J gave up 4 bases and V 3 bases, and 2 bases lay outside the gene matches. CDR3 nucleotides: TGTGCCAGCAGTGACAGGGGGTTCACTGAAGCTTTCTTT. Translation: CASSDRGFTEAFF.

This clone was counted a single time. The CDR3 region is CASSPGLAGGPGTGELFF. CDR3 nucleotide sequence: TGCGCCAGCAGCCCGGGACTAGCGGGGGGGCCGGGCACCGGGGAGCTGTTTTTT. The J gene is TRBJ2-2, the V gene TRBV5-1; 16 positions match TRBD2. The CDR3 contains 18 residues. The V and J ends lost 4 bases and 4 bases, in that order; junction bases with no gene match: 7. CDR1 is SGHRS and CDR2 is YFSETQ in the germline V gene.

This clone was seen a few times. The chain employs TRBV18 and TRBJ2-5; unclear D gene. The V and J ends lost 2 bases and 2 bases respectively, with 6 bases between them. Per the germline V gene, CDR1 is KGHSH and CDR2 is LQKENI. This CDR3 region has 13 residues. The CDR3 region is CASSPNLQETQYF. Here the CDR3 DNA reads TGTGCCAGCTCACCAAACCTACAAGAGACCCAGTACTTC.

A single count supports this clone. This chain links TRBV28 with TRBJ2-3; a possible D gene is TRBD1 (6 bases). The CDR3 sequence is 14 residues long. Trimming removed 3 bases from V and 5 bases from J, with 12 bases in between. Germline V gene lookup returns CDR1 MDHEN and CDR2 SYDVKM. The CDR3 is CASSFLQGIDTQYF. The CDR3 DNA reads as TGTGCCAGCAGTTTTTTACAGGGCATAGATACGCAGTATTTT.

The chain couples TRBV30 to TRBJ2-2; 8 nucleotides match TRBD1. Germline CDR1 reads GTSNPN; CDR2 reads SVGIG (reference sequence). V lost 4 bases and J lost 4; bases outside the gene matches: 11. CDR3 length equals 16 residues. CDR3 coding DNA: TGTGCCTGGAACCCGAGGACAGGGTCGGGCACCGGGGAGCTGTTTTTT. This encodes CAWNPRTGSGTGELFF.

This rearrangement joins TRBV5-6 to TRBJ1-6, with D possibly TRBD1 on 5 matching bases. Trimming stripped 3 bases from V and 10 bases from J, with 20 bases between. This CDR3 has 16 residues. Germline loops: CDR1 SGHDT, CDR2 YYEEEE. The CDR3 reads CASSWRGNAGSSPLHF. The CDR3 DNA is TGTGCCAGCAGCTGGAGGGGTAATGCAGGAAGCTCACCCCTCCACTTT.

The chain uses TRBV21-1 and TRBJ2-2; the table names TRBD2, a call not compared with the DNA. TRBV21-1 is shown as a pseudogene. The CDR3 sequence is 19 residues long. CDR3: CASSKGPMTSGGCTGELFF. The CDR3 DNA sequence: TGTGCCAGCAGCAAAGGGCCCATGACTAGCGGGGGCTGCACCGGGGAGCTGTTTTTT.

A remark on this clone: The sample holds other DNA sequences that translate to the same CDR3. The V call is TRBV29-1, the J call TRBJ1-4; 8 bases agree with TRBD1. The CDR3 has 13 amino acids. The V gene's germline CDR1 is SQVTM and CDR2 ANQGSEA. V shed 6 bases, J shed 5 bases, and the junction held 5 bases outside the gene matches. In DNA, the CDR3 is TGCAGCGTCCGACAGGGGATAAATGAAAAACTGTTTTTT. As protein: CSVRQGINEKLFF.

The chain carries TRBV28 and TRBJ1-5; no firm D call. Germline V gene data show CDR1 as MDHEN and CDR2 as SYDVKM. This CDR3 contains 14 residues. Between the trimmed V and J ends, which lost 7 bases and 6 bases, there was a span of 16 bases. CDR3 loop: CASIGTQPGQPQHF. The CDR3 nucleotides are TGTGCCAGCATCGGCACTCAACCAGGTCAGCCCCAGCATTTT.

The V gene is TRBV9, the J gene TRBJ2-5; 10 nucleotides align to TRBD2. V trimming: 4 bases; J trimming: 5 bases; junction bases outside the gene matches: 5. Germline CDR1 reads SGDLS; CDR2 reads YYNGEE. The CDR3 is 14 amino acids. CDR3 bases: TGTGCCAGCAGCTTAGCGGGGGGCGTCGAGACCCAGTACTTC. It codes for CASSLAGGVETQYF.

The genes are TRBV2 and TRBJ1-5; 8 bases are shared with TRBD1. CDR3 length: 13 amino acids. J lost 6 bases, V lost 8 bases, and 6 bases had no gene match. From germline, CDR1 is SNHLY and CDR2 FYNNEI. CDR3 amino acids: CASRDRGGQPQHF. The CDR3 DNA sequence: TGTGCCAGCCGCGACAGGGGAGGTCAGCCCCAGCATTTT. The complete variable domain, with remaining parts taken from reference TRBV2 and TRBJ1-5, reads EPEVTQTPSHQVTQMGQEVILRCVPISNHLYFYWYRQILGQKVEFLVSFYNNEISEKSEIFDDQFSVERPDGSNFTLKIRSTKLEDSAMYFCASRDRGGQPQHFGDGTRLSIL.

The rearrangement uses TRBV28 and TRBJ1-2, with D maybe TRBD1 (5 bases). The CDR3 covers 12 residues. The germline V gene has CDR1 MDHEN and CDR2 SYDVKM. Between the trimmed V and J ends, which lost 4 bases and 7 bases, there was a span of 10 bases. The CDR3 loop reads CASSSQGSGYTF. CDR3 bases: TGTGCCAGCAGTTCTCAGGGCAGTGGCTACACCTTC.

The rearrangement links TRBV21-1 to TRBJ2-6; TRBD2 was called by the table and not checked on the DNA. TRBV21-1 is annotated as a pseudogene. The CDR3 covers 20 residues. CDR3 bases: TGTGCCAGCAGCAGATTCTATGTGCGGGCCTACCTCTCTGGGGCCAACGTCCTGACTTTC. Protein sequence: CASSRFYVRAYLSGANVLTF.

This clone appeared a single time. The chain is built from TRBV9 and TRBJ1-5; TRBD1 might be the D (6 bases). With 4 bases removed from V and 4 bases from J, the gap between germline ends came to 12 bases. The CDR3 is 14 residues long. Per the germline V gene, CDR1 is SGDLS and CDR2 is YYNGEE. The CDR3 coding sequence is TGTGCCAGCAGCTCGGGACAAGGGAATCAGCCCCAGCATTTT. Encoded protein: CASSSGQGNQPQHF. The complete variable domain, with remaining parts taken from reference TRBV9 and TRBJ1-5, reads DSGVTQTPKHLITATGQRVTLRCSPRSGDLSVYWYQQSLDQGLQFLIQYYNGEERAKGNILERFSAQQFPDLHSELNLSSLELGDSALYFCASSSGQGNQPQHFGDGTRLSIL.

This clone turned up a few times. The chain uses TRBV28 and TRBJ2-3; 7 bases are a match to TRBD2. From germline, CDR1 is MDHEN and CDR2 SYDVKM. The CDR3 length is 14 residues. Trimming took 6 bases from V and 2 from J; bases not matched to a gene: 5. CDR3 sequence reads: CASSLGGSTDTQYF. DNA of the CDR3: TGTGCCAGCAGCCTCGGGGGGTCCACAGATACGCAGTATTTT.

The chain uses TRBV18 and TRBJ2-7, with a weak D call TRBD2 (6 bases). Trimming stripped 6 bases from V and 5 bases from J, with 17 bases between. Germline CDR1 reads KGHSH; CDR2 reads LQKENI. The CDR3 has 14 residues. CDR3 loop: CASSPGRGTDEQYF. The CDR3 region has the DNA TGTGCCAGCTCCCCCGGTCGCGGGACTGACGAGCAGTACTTC.